This entry describes one TCR beta chain. The same CDR3 also results from other DNA sequences found in this sample. V lost 3 bases and J lost 0; bases outside the gene matches: 1. The CDR3 extends over 14 amino acids. Germline values: CDR1 DFQATT, CDR2 SNEGSKA (reference sequence). This sample was included in a study of T cell responses to AZD1222 COVID-19 vaccine. Using immunoSEQ multiplex PCR, the repertoire was profiled, and TCRdb retains in-frame clones only, with some absent. The sample shows about 120,000 clones, 70% to 90% of them seen only once. The sequence came from an adult who received the AZD1222 COVID-19 vaccine. The V and J genes are TRBV20-1 and TRBJ1-3; TRBD1 agrees at 8 bases. Here the sequenced sample was peripheral blood, taken 28 days after the second AZD1222 dose. CDR3 residues: CSASDRGSGNTIYF. Here the CDR3 DNA reads TGCAGTGCTAGTGACAGGGGCTCTGGAAACACCATATATTTT.